This T cell receptor beta chain emerged from a study of shared clonotypes between healthy human individuals (dated by TCRdb to the early 2020s). Study-wide context: Two women and a few men aged 18 to 49 years were included in the cohort. Libraries were prepared and TCR repertoires were sequenced by different laboratories using diverse techniques, in order to increase sequencing depth and limit assay-specific biases. Blood TCR repertoires of 5 or 6 healthy adults were deeply sequenced to estimate repertoire size and the extent of clonotype sharing between individuals. For each donor, CD4 naive and CD4 memory were each given three plates, CD8 naive was given two plates, and CD8 memory was given one plate. Between about 0.94 and 8.9 billion PBMCs per donor were obtained by leukapheresis.

Donors were healthy HIV-negative adults with no recently reported acute infections or vaccinations. Only Caucasian adults living in Nashville, Tennessee, USA were represented among the donors. CD4+ T cells were enriched by magnetic negative selection; naive cells were then positively selected on CD45RA, and the negative fraction formed the memory subset. After blood collection by leukapheresis, PBMCs were isolated using Ficoll-Histopaque density gradient centrifugation and then cryopreserved in the vapor phase of liquid nitrogen. Analytical flow cytometry was used to check the purity and quantity of every magnetically sorted T cell population. Genomic DNA was isolated from each sorted fraction and quantified by UV absorbance on a Nanodrop 2000c. About this clone: Its antigen remains unidentified. Per-base quality was not reported, and no clone a single base away is much larger than it.

What the work shows at the level of the full study, not this receptor alone: Clonotypes shared by all four sorted-subset donors showed higher generation probabilities than non-shared clonotypes. Incomplete sequencing was indicated by rarefaction of sorted-subset datasets, despite the large sequencing depth. Pairwise subsampling led to the expectation that sequencing depth would affect the degree of clonotype sharing among donors. Because the study included only a small number of donors, the genetic and exposure-history diversity represented was limited. When a few donors were compared, the shared fraction of clonotypes was around 5.1% for naive CD4, around 4% for naive CD8, more than 2% for memory CD4, and roughly 0.4% for memory CD8. Naive subsets generally had larger estimated clonotype richness than memory subsets did. Sampling was limited to blood, and TCR repertoires in tissue likely differ from TCR repertoires in blood.

Via the germline V gene, CDR1 is SGHRS and CDR2 YFSETQ. The CDR3 measures 15 amino acids from cysteine to phenylalanine. Here the CDR3 DNA is all that survives: 45 bases in frame from base 1. Deletion took 0 bases off V and 3 bases off J, with a span of 10 bases between the germline ends. Using the deep immunoSEQ assay, TCR CDR3 regions were amplified from genomic DNA by multiplex PCR. For each cell subset, the extracted genomic DNA was distributed evenly across all wells of several immunoSEQ 96-well plates, and each plate served as one replicate. For sorted subsets, roughly 200 ng of genomic DNA, equivalent to 25,000 to 30,000 T cell genomes, went into each replicate PCR. Purified libraries were quantified with a Qubit 3.0 fluorometer, sized on a Bioanalyzer 2100, and re-quantified with the KAPA Library Quantification kit. Each immunoSEQ 96-well plate was sequenced on its own single-read 150-cycle Illumina NextSeq 550 flow cell. The authors' analysis ran thus. The immunoSEQ output contained only junctional sequences without quality scores, so filtering could not match that applied to full-length reads. Sequences were annotated with PyIR, a Python wrapper for IgBLAST v1.9, and V/J genes and CDR3 were assigned using IMGT germline references. Any read was removed if the V/J assignment was weak (E-value above 1e-6), the CDR3 was missing, or the read contained stop codons, out-of-frame junctions, or ambiguous translated residues. V3J clonotypes were defined as sequences sharing an identical inferred V gene, J gene, and CDR3 amino acid sequence. To compute the percentage overlap between repertoires, the number of shared unique clonotypes was divided by the size of the smaller repertoire. Three approaches were used to assess repertoire richness: RTK rarefaction, the Chao1 estimator, and Recon v2.1 estimates of unobserved clonotypes. OLGA was used to compute generation probabilities for all TCRbeta clonotypes that the gDNA method yielded from a handful of donors. TCRdb re-hosts the immuneACCESS table, in-frame sequences only. Its copies lack some clones; in the studies checked, an unresolved V gene accounts for under half of them, and the cause for the rest is not known. That table furnishes V, J and clone size, whereas the DNA furnished D and trimming. This sample comprises around 2.5 million clones, 90% to 95% of them detected only once. The ten largest clonotypes hold around 0.4% of the sample.

Sequencing used naive CD4+ T cells from PBMCs. What this sample's cell subset or site label stands for: CD45RA+ positively selected. This chain joins TRBV5-1 to TRBJ2-1, with the D gene uncertain. The receptor was derived from a man aged 18 to 30 in good health. Some clones in this sample may be carry-over from other donors' samples. The CDR3 protein: CASSLDGHGYNEQFF. The DNA sequence is as follows: TGCGCCAGCAGCTTGGACGGGCATGGCTACAATGAGCAGTTCTTC.